The clone carrying this TCR beta chain was seen a few times. The antigen is unknown. The authors built TCR beta libraries using iRepertoire HTBI primers and Arm-PCR of CDR3 regions. MiXCR was run by TCRdb on the multiplex PCR reads, yielding one entry per CDR3 protein. The data show approximately 690,000 distinct CDR3 sequences, with approximately 31% seen just once and around 42% held by the top ten. This sample was included in a study of regulatory T cells in long-lasting Graves disease. General study results and limits: There was favoring of TRBV28, TRBJ1-2 and TRBJ2-5 in persistent disease.

Germline V lookup: CDR1 SGHRS, CDR2 YFSETQ. The V gene end was trimmed by 3 bases and the J gene end by 9 bases; junction bases not matched to a gene: 14. The CDR3 sequence is 15 residues long. Noted time point: persistent/refractory GD, antithyroid drugs over 5 years with positive TRAb. With RNA extracted from PBMCs as input, the TCR library was made. The J gene is TRBJ1-2, the V gene TRBV5-1, with 7 bases identical to TRBD1. The source material was peripheral blood mononuclear cells (PBMCs), sampled when the disease was refractory, from a patient treated with antithyroid drugs. This TCR derives from a female donor with Graves disease. The CDR3 region is CASSWTPGQPESYTF. Written as DNA, the CDR3 is TGCGCCAGCAGCTGGACCCCGGGACAGCCGGAGAGCTACACCTTC.